This T cell receptor (beta chain) appears in the sequencing data of a study of shared clonotypes between healthy human individuals. This CDR3 has 12 residues. Germline-derived CDR1 and CDR2 are MGHDK and SYGVNS. With 4 bases clipped from V and 5 bases from J, the junction kept 1 base outside the gene matches. Positively selected for CCR7, the CD45RO-negative cells used as naive CD8 cells excluded terminally differentiated effector memory CD45RA+ cells. Sequenced by immunoSEQ multiplex PCR; TCRdb stores in-frame clones only, minus some. The table lists roughly 590,000 clones, roughly 96% of them singletons.

This clonotype was sampled from a woman between 25 and 40 years old in good health. The chain has TRBV25-1 and TRBJ2-5, with TRBD2 identical over 7 bases. Sequencing input: naive CD8+ T cells sorted from blood. Here the CDR3 reads CASSAGGETQYF. The CDR3 nucleotides are TGTGCCAGCAGTGCCGGGGGGGAGACCCAGTACTTC.